This TCR beta chain emerged from a study of T cell changes during pregnancy in multiple sclerosis. V lost 2 bases and J 2 bases, leaving 15 bases between the germline ends. Germline loops: CDR1 MGHRA, CDR2 YSYEKL. CDR3 length equals 16 residues. This clone was seen once. Repertoires were generated with immunoSEQ multiplex PCR, while TCRdb's copy carries only in-frame clones and drops some. This sample carries 40,000 to 65,000 clones, roughly 92% of them seen once, and the ten largest clones take approximately 0.25%. The chain joins TRBV4-1 to TRBJ1-2, with a weak D call TRBD1 (5 bases). This sequence originates from a female donor with multiple sclerosis, enrolled in a pregnancy study. The specimen comprised CD4+ T cells from peripheral blood mononuclear cells, sampled in the third trimester of pregnancy. This CDR3 is CASSQLSIQGNYGYTF. CDR3 DNA: TGCGCCAGCAGCCAATTGTCCATTCAGGGAAACTATGGCTACACCTTC.